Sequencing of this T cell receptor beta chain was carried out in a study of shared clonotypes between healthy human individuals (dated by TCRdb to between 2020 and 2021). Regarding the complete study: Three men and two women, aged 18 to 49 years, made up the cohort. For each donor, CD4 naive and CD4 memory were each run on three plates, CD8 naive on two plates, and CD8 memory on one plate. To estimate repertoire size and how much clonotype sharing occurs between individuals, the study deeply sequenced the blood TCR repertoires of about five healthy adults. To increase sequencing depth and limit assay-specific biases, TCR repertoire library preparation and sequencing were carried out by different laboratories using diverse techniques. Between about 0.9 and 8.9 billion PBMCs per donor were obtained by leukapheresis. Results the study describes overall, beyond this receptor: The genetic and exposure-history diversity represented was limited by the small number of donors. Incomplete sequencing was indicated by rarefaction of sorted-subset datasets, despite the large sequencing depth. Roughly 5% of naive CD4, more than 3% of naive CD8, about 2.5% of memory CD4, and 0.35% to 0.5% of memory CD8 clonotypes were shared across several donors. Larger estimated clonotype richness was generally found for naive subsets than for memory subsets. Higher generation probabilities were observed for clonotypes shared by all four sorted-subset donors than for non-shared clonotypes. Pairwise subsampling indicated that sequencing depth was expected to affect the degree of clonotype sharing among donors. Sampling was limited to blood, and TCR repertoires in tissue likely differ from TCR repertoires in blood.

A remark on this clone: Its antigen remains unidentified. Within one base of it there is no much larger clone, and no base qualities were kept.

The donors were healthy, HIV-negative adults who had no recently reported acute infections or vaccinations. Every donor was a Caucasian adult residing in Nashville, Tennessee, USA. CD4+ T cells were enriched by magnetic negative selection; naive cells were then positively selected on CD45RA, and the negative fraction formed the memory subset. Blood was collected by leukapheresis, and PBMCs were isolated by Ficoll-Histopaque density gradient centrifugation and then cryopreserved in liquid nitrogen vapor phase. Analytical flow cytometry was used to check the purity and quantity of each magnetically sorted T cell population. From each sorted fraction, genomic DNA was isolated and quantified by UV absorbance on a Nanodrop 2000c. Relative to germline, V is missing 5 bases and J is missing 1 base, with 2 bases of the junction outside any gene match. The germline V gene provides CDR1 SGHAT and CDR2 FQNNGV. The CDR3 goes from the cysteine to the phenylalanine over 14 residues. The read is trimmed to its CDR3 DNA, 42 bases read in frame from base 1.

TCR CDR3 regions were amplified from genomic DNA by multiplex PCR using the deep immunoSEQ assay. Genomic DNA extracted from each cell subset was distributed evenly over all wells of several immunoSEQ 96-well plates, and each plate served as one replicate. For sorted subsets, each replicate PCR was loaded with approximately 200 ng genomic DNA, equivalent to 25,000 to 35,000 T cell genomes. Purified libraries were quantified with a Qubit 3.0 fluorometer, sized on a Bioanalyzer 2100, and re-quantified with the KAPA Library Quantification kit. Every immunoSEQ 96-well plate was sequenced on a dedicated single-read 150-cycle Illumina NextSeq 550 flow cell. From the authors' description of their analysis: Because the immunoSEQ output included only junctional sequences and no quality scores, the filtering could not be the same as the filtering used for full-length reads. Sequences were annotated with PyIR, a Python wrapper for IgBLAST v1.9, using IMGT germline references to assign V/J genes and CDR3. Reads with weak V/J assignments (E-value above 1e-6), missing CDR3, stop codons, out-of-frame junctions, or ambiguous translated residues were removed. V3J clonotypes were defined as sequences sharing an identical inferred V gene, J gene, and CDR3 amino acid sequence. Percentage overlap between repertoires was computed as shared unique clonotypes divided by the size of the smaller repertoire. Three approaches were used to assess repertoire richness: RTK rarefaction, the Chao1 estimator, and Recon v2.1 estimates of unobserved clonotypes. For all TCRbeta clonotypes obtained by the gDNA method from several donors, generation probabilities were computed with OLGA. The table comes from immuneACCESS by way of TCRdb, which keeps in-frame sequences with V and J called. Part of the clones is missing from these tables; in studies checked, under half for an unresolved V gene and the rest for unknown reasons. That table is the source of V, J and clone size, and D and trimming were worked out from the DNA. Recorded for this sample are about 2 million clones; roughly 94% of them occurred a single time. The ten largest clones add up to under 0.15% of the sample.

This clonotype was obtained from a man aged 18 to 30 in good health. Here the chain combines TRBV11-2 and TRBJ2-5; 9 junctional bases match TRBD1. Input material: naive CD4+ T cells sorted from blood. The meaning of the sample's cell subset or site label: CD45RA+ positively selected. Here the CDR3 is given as CASSNRGPQETQYF. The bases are TGTGCCAGCAGCAACAGGGGGCCCCAAGAGACCCAGTACTTC.